This TCR beta chain comes out of a study of blood T cell repertoires in COVID-19. TCRdb's copy holds only in-frame clones and misses some; the assay was immunoSEQ multiplex PCR. The repertoire holds 490,000 or so clones, approximately 90% seen once, with approximately 8.3% in the top ten. CDR1 SGHTA and CDR2 FQGNSA come from the germline V gene. Unmatched junction bases numbered 6, after V lost 5 bases and J lost 2 bases. The CDR3 totals 15 residues. Sequencing was carried out using PBMCs or T cells enriched from blood (not recorded which). J is TRBJ1-3 and V is TRBV7-2, with 7 bases that match TRBD1. This TCR was recovered from a woman in her sixties or seventies who had recovered from COVID-19. CDR3 nucleotide sequence: TGTGCCAGCAGCCCCGGGACAGTCCCTGGAAACACCATATATTTT. Translated, it gives CASSPGTVPGNTIYF.